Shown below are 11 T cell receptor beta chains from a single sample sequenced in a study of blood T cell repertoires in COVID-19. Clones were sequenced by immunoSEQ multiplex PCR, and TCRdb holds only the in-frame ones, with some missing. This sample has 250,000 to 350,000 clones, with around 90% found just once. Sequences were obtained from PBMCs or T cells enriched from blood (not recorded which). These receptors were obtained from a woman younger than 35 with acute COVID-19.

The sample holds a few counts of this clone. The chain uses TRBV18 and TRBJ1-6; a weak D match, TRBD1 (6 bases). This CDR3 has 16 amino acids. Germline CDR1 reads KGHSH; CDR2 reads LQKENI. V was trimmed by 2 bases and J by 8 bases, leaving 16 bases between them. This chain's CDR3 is CASSPNVQGAYSPLHF. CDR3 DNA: TGTGCCAGCTCACCAAATGTACAGGGTGCTTATTCACCCCTCCACTTT.

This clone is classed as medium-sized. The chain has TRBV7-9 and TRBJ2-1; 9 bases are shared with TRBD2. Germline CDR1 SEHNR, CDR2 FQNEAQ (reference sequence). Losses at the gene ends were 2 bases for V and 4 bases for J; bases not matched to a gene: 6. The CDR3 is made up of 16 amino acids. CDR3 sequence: CASSLKGGRDYNEQFF. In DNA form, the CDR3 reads TGTGCCAGCAGCTTAAAGGGCGGGAGGGATTACAATGAGCAGTTCTTC.

In DNA, the CDR3 is TGTGCCAGCAGCTCGCCACTAGCGGAGAACACCGGGGAGCTGTTTTTT. Translation gives CASSSPLAENTGELFF. This chain connects TRBV7-6 to TRBJ2-2; TRBD2 aligns across 8 bases. Trimming took 4 bases from V and 1 from J; bases not matched to a gene: 5. Germline V lookup: CDR1 SGHVS, CDR2 FNYEAQ. This CDR3 has 16 amino acids.

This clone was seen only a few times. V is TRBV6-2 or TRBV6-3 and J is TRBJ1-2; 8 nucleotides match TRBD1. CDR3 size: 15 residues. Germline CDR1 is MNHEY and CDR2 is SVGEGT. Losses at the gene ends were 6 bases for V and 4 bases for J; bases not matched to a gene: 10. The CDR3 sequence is CASRYRTGSGYGYTF. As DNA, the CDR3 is TGTGCCAGCAGATACCGGACAGGGTCAGGCTATGGCTACACCTTC.

Written as DNA, the CDR3 is TGTGCCAGCAGCTTTTTTACGGACAGGACCAACTACGAGCAGTACTTC. It specifies CASSFFTDRTNYEQYF. This rearrangement joins TRBV7-2 to TRBJ2-7; TRBD1 matches at 7 bases. The CDR3 consists of 16 residues. V lost 3 bases and J lost 3; bases outside the gene matches: 11. CDR1 is SGHTA, CDR2 FQGNSA, per germline.

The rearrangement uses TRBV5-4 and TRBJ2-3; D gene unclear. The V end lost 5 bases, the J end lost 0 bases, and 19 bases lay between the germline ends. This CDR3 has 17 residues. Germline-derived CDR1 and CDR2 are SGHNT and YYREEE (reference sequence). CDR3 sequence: CASRLTVLGASTDTQYF. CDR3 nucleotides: TGTGCCAGCAGACTTACCGTCCTTGGTGCTAGCACAGATACGCAGTATTTT.

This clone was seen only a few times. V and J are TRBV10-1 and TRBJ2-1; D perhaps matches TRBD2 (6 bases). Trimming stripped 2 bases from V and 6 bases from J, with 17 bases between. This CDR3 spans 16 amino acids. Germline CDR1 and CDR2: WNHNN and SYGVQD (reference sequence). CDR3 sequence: CASSEGRVGRGNEQFF. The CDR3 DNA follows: TGCGCCAGCAGTGAGGGCAGGGTCGGGAGAGGCAATGAGCAGTTCTTC.

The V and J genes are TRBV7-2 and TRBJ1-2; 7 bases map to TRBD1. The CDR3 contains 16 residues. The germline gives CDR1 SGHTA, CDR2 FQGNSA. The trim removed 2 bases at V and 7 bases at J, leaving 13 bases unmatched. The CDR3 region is CASSLSEGATHSGYTF. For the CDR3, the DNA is TGTGCCAGCAGCTTAAGTGAGGGGGCGACTCACTCTGGCTACACCTTC.

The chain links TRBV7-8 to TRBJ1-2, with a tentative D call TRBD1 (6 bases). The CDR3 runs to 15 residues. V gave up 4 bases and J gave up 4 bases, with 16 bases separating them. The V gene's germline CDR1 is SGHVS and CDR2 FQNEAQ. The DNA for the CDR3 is TGTGCCAGCAGCTCGCCCCCAACAGGGACCTATGGCTACACCTTC. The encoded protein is CASSSPPTGTYGYTF.

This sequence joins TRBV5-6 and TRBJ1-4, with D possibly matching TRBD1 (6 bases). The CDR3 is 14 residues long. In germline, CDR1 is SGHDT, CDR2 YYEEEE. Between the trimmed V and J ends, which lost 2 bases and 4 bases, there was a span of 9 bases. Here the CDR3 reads CASSFPRGNEKLFF. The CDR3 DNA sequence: TGTGCCAGCAGCTTCCCCAGGGGTAATGAAAAACTGTTTTTT.

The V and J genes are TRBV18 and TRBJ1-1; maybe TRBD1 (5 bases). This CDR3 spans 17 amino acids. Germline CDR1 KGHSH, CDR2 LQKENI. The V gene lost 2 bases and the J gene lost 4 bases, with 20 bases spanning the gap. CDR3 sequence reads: CASSPKLNPGKSTEAFF. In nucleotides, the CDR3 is TGTGCCAGCTCACCAAAACTTAACCCAGGGAAGAGCACTGAAGCTTTCTTT.